The clone carrying this T cell receptor beta chain was picked up a small number of times. Its antigen is not identified. The sample originates from a study of beta chain features in type 1 diabetes. Study observations and caveats: Shorter TCRB CDR3s, moderately but significantly so, were found in Type 1 diabetes patients in all four CD4+ subsets.

Germline values: CDR1 SGHTA, CDR2 FQGNSA. With 5 bases removed from V and 9 bases from J, the gap between germline ends came to 16 bases. The CDR3 runs to 13 residues. Expressed TCRB transcripts were sequenced because the entire RNA isolate underwent reverse transcription. Some clones are missing from TCRdb's copy, which holds only in-frame ones; the method was immunoSEQ multiplex PCR. The sample contains hundreds of thousands of clones, around an eighth of which appear only once. This chain joins TRBV7-2 and TRBJ1-1; D is unresolved. The sequence derives from a man younger than 35 with type 1 diabetes. The sequenced sample was naive CD4+ T cells from blood. The CDR3 DNA is TGTGCCAGCAGCCCCTCCACTGGGCGGCAAGCTTTCTTT. Translating gives CASSPSTGRQAFF.